This entry lists 12 T cell receptor beta chains sequenced from one sample in a study of CD8+ T cells in alopecia areata. Indicated treatment: oral pan-JAK inhibitor, 5-10 mg twice daily. It was cDNA, reverse transcribed from extracted RNA, that served as the sequencing template. The protocol was immunoSEQ multiplex PCR, while the TCRdb copy is restricted to in-frame clones and leaves out a portion. The table has about 200,000 clones, around two fifths seen once. Sequencing used CD4+ T cells sorted from blood, obtained between weeks 30 and 35, from a patient treated with tofacitinib. These receptors came from a human donor with alopecia areata.

The chain joins TRBV25-1 to TRBJ2-2; 7 bases are a match to TRBD1. Germline assignment: CDR1 MGHDK and CDR2 SYGVNS. This CDR3 region has 15 residues. The V segment lost 2 bases and the J segment 3 bases; nucleotides outside the gene matches: 3. CDR3 sequence: CASSERQGHTGELFF. Written as DNA, the CDR3 is TGTGCCAGCAGTGAACGACAGGGTCACACCGGGGAGCTGTTTTTT.

A remark on this clone: The sample holds other DNA sequences that translate to the same CDR3. J is TRBJ1-1 and V is TRBV5-6; 11 nucleotides align to TRBD1. The CDR3 consists of 15 residues. Unmatched junction bases numbered 4, after V lost 0 bases and J lost 6 bases. CDR1 and CDR2 (germline): SGHDT, YYEEEE. CDR3 sequence reads: CASSLVPGQGAEAFF. The CDR3 bases are TGTGCCAGCAGCTTGGTCCCGGGACAGGGGGCTGAAGCTTTCTTT.

The table lists this clone with a few counts. The chain is built from TRBV29-1 and TRBJ2-7; TRBD1 matches at 11 bases. Trimming at V came to 7 bases and at J to 3 bases, leaving 2 bases not matched to a gene. The CDR3 sequence is 12 residues long. Germline-derived CDR1 and CDR2 are SQVTM and ANQGSEA. The CDR3 loop reads CSGGQGDYEQYF. The DNA of the CDR3 is TGCAGCGGGGGACAGGGGGACTACGAGCAGTACTTC.

V is TRBV11-2 and J is TRBJ1-5; TRBD1 agrees at 7 bases. Germline CDR1 is SGHAT and CDR2 is FQNNGV. The V gene end was trimmed by 4 bases and the J gene end by 2 bases; junction bases not matched to a gene: 2. The CDR3 extends over 14 amino acids. CDR3 DNA: TGTGCCAGCAGCTCGGGACAGCGCAATCAGCCCCAGCATTTT. Protein: CASSSGQRNQPQHF.

This chain's CDR3 is CASSSSGGLEQYF. The CDR3 nucleotides are TGCGCCAGCAGCAGTAGCGGGGGTCTCGAGCAGTACTTC. The chain combines TRBV5-1 with TRBJ2-7; 9 bases line up with TRBD2. V dropped 4 bases and J dropped 6; count of bases not matched to a gene: 5. CDR1 and CDR2 (germline): SGHRS, YFSETQ. The CDR3 loop spans 13 amino acids.

The chain is built from TRBV7-9 and TRBJ2-7, with TRBD2 as a possible D gene (6 bases). V shed 2 bases and J shed 2 bases, with 13 bases lying between them. Germline loops: CDR1 SEHNR, CDR2 FQNEAQ (reference sequence). The CDR3 has 15 residues. The CDR3 is CASSLRSGWAYEQYF. CDR3 nucleotides: TGTGCCAGCAGCTTAAGGAGCGGGTGGGCCTACGAGCAGTACTTC.

The chain combines TRBV23-1 with TRBJ2-3, with D tentatively TRBD1 or TRBD2 (5 bases each). TRBV23-1 is known as an ORF, though its function is uncertain. The CDR3 length is 15 residues. V gave up 1 base and J gave up 0 bases, with 8 bases separating them. The CDR3 spells CASSQYEGSTDTQYF. The CDR3, as DNA: TGCGCCAGCAGTCAATATGAGGGGAGCACAGATACGCAGTATTTT.

The V and J genes are TRBV20-1 and TRBJ2-7; D may be TRBD2 (5 bases). The CDR3 is 10 residues long. Per germline, CDR1 DFQATT and CDR2 SNEGSKA (reference sequence). Trimming pared 6 bases from V and 3 bases from J, leaving 6 bases between. CDR3 in amino acids: CSARGYEQYF. CDR3 nucleotide sequence: TGCAGTGCCCGGGGCTACGAGCAGTACTTC.

The J gene is TRBJ1-1, the V gene TRBV30; D is unresolved. This CDR3 region has 13 residues. V lost 3 bases, J lost 2 bases, and 10 bases lay in between. Germline CDR1 is GTSNPN and CDR2 is SVGIG (reference sequence). This CDR3 reads CAWSPDTNTEAFF. The CDR3 DNA sequence: TGTGCCTGGAGCCCTGACACAAACACTGAAGCTTTCTTT.

The chain has TRBV5-6 and TRBJ2-5; possible D gene TRBD1, 5 bases. The CDR3 covers 13 residues. The ends were cut back, 1 base at V and 4 bases at J, with 8 bases in the middle. CDR1 and CDR2 (germline): SGHDT, YYEEEE. Written as DNA, the CDR3 is TGTGCCAGCAGCTTGAGGGGTCCAGAGACCCAGTACTTC. It yields the protein CASSLRGPETQYF.

This clone was counted between two and nine times. CDR3 in DNA: TGCGCCAGCAGCTTGGGGACAGGAGAGACCCAGTACTTC. Translated: CASSLGTGETQYF. The chain has TRBV5-1 and TRBJ2-5; 7 nucleotides agree with TRBD1. The V gene end was trimmed by 0 bases and the J gene end by 4 bases; junction bases not matched to a gene: 0. The CDR3 covers 13 residues. Germline CDR1 reads SGHRS; CDR2 reads YFSETQ.

V usage is TRBV25-1 and J usage is TRBJ1-2; 9 bases fit TRBD1. From germline, CDR1 is MGHDK and CDR2 SYGVNS. With V trimmed by 7 bases and J by 2 bases, 8 bases remained unmatched. The CDR3 sequence is 15 residues long. The DNA of the CDR3 is TGTGCCAGCACCATAGCCGGGACAGGGAACTATGGCTACACCTTC. It codes for CASTIAGTGNYGYTF.